The source of this TCR beta chain is a study of blood T cell repertoires in COVID-19. At the level of the study: Researchers got acute and convalescent COVID-19 samples from the United States, Italy and Spain. Sources were T cells, B-cell-depleted T cells, or PBMCs; the material itself was cDNA or gDNA.

Trimming left V 3 bases short and J 1 base short, with 9 bases between. The CDR3 extends over 14 amino acids. Germline V lookup: CDR1 SGHTA, CDR2 FQGNSA. Original data processing: Amplifying reference gene primers gave estimates of nucleated cell counts. TCRdb's table, derived via immunoSEQ multiplex PCR, lists solely in-frame clones and lacks some. The V and J calls and clone size come from that table; D and trimming were worked out from the DNA. The table shows 70,000 to 90,000 clones, with about 85% occurring only once. The origin of this receptor is a man aged 55 to 69 with acute or convalescent COVID-19. The sequencing input was peripheral blood. V and J are TRBV7-2 and TRBJ1-1; D gene uncertain. This CDR3 reads CASSFDRGNTEAFF. For the CDR3, the DNA is TGTGCCAGCAGCTTCGACCGGGGGAACACTGAAGCTTTCTTT.